A selection of T cell receptor beta chains follows, all from one sample in a study of T-cell reconstitution after alpha-beta-depleted transplantation in children. MiXCR, applied by TCRdb to the PCR reads, yields one record per CDR3 protein. Of a few hundred thousand distinct CDR3 sequences in the sample, 7.5% to 9% were seen once. The material was peripheral blood, obtained 360 days after TCRalphabeta/CD19-depleted stem cell transplant. These receptors all come from a female patient between 2 and 15 years old who had a stem cell transplant for Fanconi anemia, so the T cells may come from the graft donor. Each CDR3 is given with its conserved first and last residue. The D gene is left open where the match is weak. Some rows mark clone size as missing; the rest say once, few, many or name a class of expanded clone.

>-|TRBJ2-7|TRBV11-2|-
CASSDRYYEQYF
TGTGCCAGCAGCGACAGGTATTACGAGCAGTACTTC
>TRBD1|TRBJ1-2|TRBV5-1|-
CASSTGQGGYGYTF
TGCGCCAGCAGCACCGGACAGGGAGGCTATGGCTACACCTTC
>TRBD2|TRBJ2-7|TRBV9|many
CASSEGLAGLEQYF
TGTGCCAGCAGCGAGGGACTAGCGGGCTTAGAGCAGTACTTC
>TRBD2|TRBJ2-1|TRBV4-3|-
CASSHFSGGYNEQFF
TGCGCCAGCAGCCATTTTAGCGGGGGGTACAATGAGCAGTTCTTC
>-|TRBJ1-5|TRBV7-3|few
CASSLKVGTTQYSNQPQHF
TGTGCCAGCAGCTTAAAGGTGGGGACAACGCAATATAGCAATCAGCCCCAGCATTTT
>-|TRBJ1-6|TRBV7-2|few
CASSSNDRGGSPLHF
TGTGCCAGCAGCTCCAATGACAGAGGGGGTTCACCCCTCCACTTT
>-|TRBJ2-3|TRBV11-2|-
CASSREGGRDTQYF
TGTGCCAGCAGCCGAGAGGGGGGAAGAGATACGCAGTATTTT
>-|TRBJ2-7|TRBV20-1|few
CSAPGLDEQYF
TGCAGTGCCCCGGGACTTGACGAGCAGTACTTC
>TRBD1|TRBJ1-1|TRBV6-5|-
CASTKYPGGQVGTEAFF
TGTGCCAGCACCAAATATCCAGGGGGACAGGTGGGGACTGAAGCTTTCTTT
>TRBD1|TRBJ1-2|TRBV15|many
CATSGGDRGAFGYTF
TGTGCCACCAGCGGGGGGGACAGGGGTGCCTTTGGCTACACCTTC
>-|TRBJ1-1|TRBV13|-
CASSRGTPFVDTEAFF
TGTGCCAGCAGCCGAGGGACCCCGTTCGTGGACACTGAAGCTTTCTTT
>TRBD1|TRBJ2-2|TRBV24-1|many
CATSDLDAGGDTGELFF
TGTGCCACCAGTGATTTGGACGCAGGGGGCGACACCGGGGAGCTGTTTTTT
>TRBD1|TRBJ1-6|TRBV7-8|few
CASSGGTGGIRSPLHF
TGTGCCAGCAGCGGGGGGACAGGGGGTATTCGTTCACCCCTCCACTTT
>-|TRBJ1-1|TRBV20-1|many
CSAREYTEAFF
TGCAGTGCTAGGGAGTACACTGAAGCTTTCTTT
>TRBD2|TRBJ2-3|TRBV3-1|-
CASSQLAGGSTDTQYF
TGTGCCAGCAGCCAACTAGCGGGGGGGAGCACAGATACGCAGTATTTT
>TRBD1|TRBJ2-7|TRBV9|many
CASSVEPGGVYEQYF
TGTGCCAGCAGCGTAGAGCCAGGGGGCGTCTACGAGCAGTACTTC